Below, 3 T cell receptor beta chains from the same sample are listed, as sequenced in a study of CD8 T cells in Susac syndrome. After extraction with the RNeasy kit, roughly 0.5 to 1 ug of the RNA was reverse transcribed using random hexamers. TCRdb reprocessed the immunoSEQ multiplex PCR reads via MiXCR and lists one record per CDR3 protein. The sample shows more than 150,000 distinct CDR3 sequences, about 94% of them seen only once. What was sequenced was CD8+ T cells from PBMCs. These TCRs come from a human donor with multiple sclerosis.

The rearrangement uses TRBV7-9 and TRBJ1-2; D gene unclear. This CDR3 has 14 amino acids. The germline gives CDR1 SEHNR, CDR2 FQNEAQ (reference sequence). Trimming removed 3 bases at V and 7 bases at J, with 15 bases between. The CDR3 here is CASSLPQDRGGYTF. CDR3 coding DNA: TGTGCCAGCAGCTTGCCGCAGGACCGCGGTGGCTACACCTTC.

The gene calls are TRBV7-2 and TRBJ1-5; 7 bases match TRBD1. The CDR3 contains 15 residues. J was trimmed by 1 base and V by 3 bases; bases with no gene match: 3. CDR1 is SGHTA and CDR2 is FQGNSA in the germline V gene. CDR3 bases: TGTGCCAGCAGCTTCTTGACAGGGAGCAATCAGCCCCAGCATTTT. It specifies CASSFLTGSNQPQHF. Complete variable domain (other parts from reference TRBV7-2 and TRBJ1-5): GAGVSQSPSNKVTEKGKDVELRCDPISGHTALYWYRQSLGQGLEFLIYFQGNSAPDKSGLPSDRFSAERTGGSVSTLTIQRTQQEDSAVYLCASSFLTGSNQPQHFGDGTRLSIL.

This chain joins TRBV10-3 and TRBJ2-2; possible D gene TRBD2, 5 bases. This CDR3 spans 14 amino acids. Germline CDR1 and CDR2: ENHRY and SYGVKD. V was clipped by 8 bases and J by 4 bases, with 14 bases between them. CDR3 sequence (DNA): TGTGCCATCTCGGACCACGCGGGCACCGGGGAGCTGTTTTTT. Its protein is CAISDHAGTGELFF.